By sample fraction, the clone carrying this T cell receptor (beta chain) is medium-sized. Its specificity is not known. One end of the junction varies from germline; a read error may be responsible. The data were obtained in a study of breast tumors, draining lymph nodes, adjacent tissues. The study's findings and limits: Compared with lymph nodes, tumors were less diverse; compared with nontumor tissue, more.

This CDR3 contains 10 residues. Germline V gene sequence: CDR1 SGDLS, CDR2 YYNGEE. A single record per CDR3 protein comes from TCRdb applying MiXCR to the multiplex PCR reads. Of 15,000 to 20,000 distinct CDR3 sequences in the sample, approximately 57% were seen once. The chain employs TRBV9 and TRBJ2-7, with a weak D call TRBD2 (6 bases). Sequencing was carried out using tumor-adjacent breast tissue. The source of this sequence is a female donor with breast cancer. Some clones in this sample may be carry-over from other donors' samples. The CDR3 region is CASSGSGLSF. In DNA form, the CDR3 reads TGTGCCAGCAGCGGCTCGGGACTGTCATTC. The variable domain in full, with the rest retrieved from reference TRBV9 and TRBJ2-7, is DSGVTQTPKHLITATGQRVTLRCSPRSGDLSVYWYQQSLDQGLQFLIQYYNGEERAKGNILERFSAQQFPDLHSELNLSSLELGDSALYFCASSGSGLSFGPGTRLTVT.